What follows describes a single T cell receptor beta chain. The target antigen is unknown. V dropped 8 bases and J dropped 2; count of bases not matched to a gene: 6. Germline CDR1 reads MRHNA; CDR2 reads SNTAGT. CDR3 length equals 14 residues. This specimen belongs to a study of T cell responses to AZD1222 COVID-19 vaccine. Study results and caveats: Among the donors, most were white British and more were female, and clonal diversity was possibly underestimated.

Some clones are missing from TCRdb's copy, which holds only in-frame ones; the method was immunoSEQ multiplex PCR. There are 55,000 to 65,000 clones in the sample; 80% occur only once, and roughly 5.1% lies in the top ten. The starting material was peripheral blood, obtained 28 days after the second AZD1222 dose. The chain carries TRBV6-4 and TRBJ2-3, with 8 bases matching TRBD2. The receptor was isolated from an adult who received the AZD1222 COVID-19 vaccine. The CDR3 DNA follows: TGTGCCAGCTCCGCGGGGGGCGCCACAGATACGCAGTATTTT. This encodes CASSAGGATDTQYF.